Presented here are 25 T cell receptor beta chains from one specimen sequenced in a study of T cells after posttransplantation cyclophosphamide. Measured with immunoSEQ multiplex PCR; TCRdb has only the in-frame clones, and not every one. The sample counts about 38,000 clones, none seen once; the ten largest own approximately 6%. Specimen: PBMCs. All receptors come from a man younger than 45 in good health and a related stem cell transplant donor.

This clone was seen repeatedly, ten times or more. The chain uses TRBV4-1 and TRBJ2-6; D gene uncertain. Per the germline V gene, CDR1 is MGHRA and CDR2 is YSYEKL. Trimming shortened V by 7 bases and J by 4 bases, and 8 bases separated the two germline ends. This CDR3 comprises 13 residues. CDR3 residues: CASMAAGANVLTF. DNA for the CDR3: TGCGCCAGCATGGCGGCCGGGGCCAACGTCCTGACTTTC.

Ten or more counts support this clone. The V and J genes are TRBV12-3 or TRBV12-4 and TRBJ1-1, with D perhaps TRBD1 (6 bases). The CDR3 covers 16 residues. V shed 2 bases and J shed 1 base, with 14 bases lying between them. Written as DNA, the CDR3 is TGTGCCAGCAGTTTAAATCGGGGGGCAGGGAACACTGAAGCTTTCTTT. It codes for CASSLNRGAGNTEAFF.

This clone was seen a few times. The rearrangement links TRBV19 to TRBJ2-5; TRBD1 matches 7 bases. Germline assignment: CDR1 LNHDA and CDR2 SQIVND (reference sequence). The CDR3 is 15 amino acids. Trimming removed 0 bases from V and 5 bases from J; junction bases left unmatched: 6. The CDR3 DNA reads TGTGCCAGTAGTATAGACGGCGCAGGGGGTGAGACCCAGTACTTC. Protein: CASSIDGAGGETQYF.

Turning to this clone: Sequence at one end of the junction differs from germline and may be a read error. The chain recombines TRBV6-1 with TRBJ1-1; 7 nucleotides match TRBD1. The CDR3 covers 15 residues. Germline V gene lookup returns CDR1 MNHNS and CDR2 SASEGT. CDR3 DNA: TGTGCCAGCAGCAGACAGGGAAGAGGGAACACTCAAGCTTTCTTT. This sequence encodes CASSRQGRGNTQAFF.

There are many counts of this clone. The rearrangement links TRBV9 to TRBJ1-2; TRBD1 matches 8 bases. The J segment lost 8 bases and the V segment lost 4 bases, leaving 7 bases of the junction unmatched. This CDR3 spans 13 amino acids. Per germline, CDR1 SGDLS and CDR2 YYNGEE. The CDR3 here is CASSTWTGHGYTF. In DNA form, the CDR3 reads TGTGCCAGCAGCACCTGGACAGGGCACGGCTACACCTTC.

This clone was picked up many times. The chain combines TRBV6-5 with TRBJ2-3; D not resolved. Germline V gene lookup returns CDR1 MNHEY and CDR2 SVGAGI. The CDR3 covers 14 residues. The V end lost 0 bases, the J end lost 3 bases, and 7 bases lay between the germline ends. The CDR3 coding sequence is TGTGCCAGCAGTTACTCGTATACAACAGATACGCAGTATTTT. Amino acid sequence: CASSYSYTTDTQYF.

J is TRBJ2-5 and V is TRBV7-9; 9 bases are shared with TRBD2. The trim removed 2 bases at V and 2 bases at J, leaving 6 bases unmatched. Germline loops: CDR1 SEHNR, CDR2 FQNEAQ (reference sequence). This CDR3 has 16 residues. CDR3 nucleotides: TGTGCCAGCAGCTTACGTAGCGGGGGCCAACAAGAGACCCAGTACTTC. Translation: CASSLRSGGQQETQYF.

This clone showed up many times. The chain carries TRBV2 and TRBJ2-7; D uncertain. Germline loops: CDR1 SNHLY, CDR2 FYNNEI. The CDR3 has 12 residues. V was pared by 6 bases and J by 1 base, with 7 bases between. In DNA, the CDR3 is TGTGCCAGCAGGGGCAGTTCCTACGAGCAGTACTTC. It is translated as CASRGSSYEQYF. Looking up the rest from reference TRBV2 and TRBJ2-7 gives the full variable domain: EPEVTQTPSHQVTQMGQEVILRCVPISNHLYFYWYRQILGQKVEFLVSFYNNEISEKSEIFDDQFSVERPDGSNFTLKIRSTKLEDSAMYFCASRGSSYEQYFGPGTRLTVT.

A few counts support this clone. The chain employs TRBV6-2 or TRBV6-3 and TRBJ2-2, with 8 bases aligning to TRBD2. Germline lookup yields CDR1 MNHEY and CDR2 SVGEGT. The ends lost 5 bases at V and 7 bases at J; junction bases unmatched: 15. The CDR3 sequence is 17 residues long. CDR3 coding DNA: TGTGCCAGCAGTAGCCCCCTTCGGGAGGGCGGGCACGGGGAGCTGTTTTTT. Protein product: CASSSPLREGGHGELFF.

This clone has at least ten counts. The chain couples TRBV19 to TRBJ1-5; TRBD1 matches at 7 bases. Germline V gene data show CDR1 as LNHDA and CDR2 as SQIVND (reference sequence). The ends lost 6 bases at V and 3 bases at J; junction bases unmatched: 8. The CDR3 runs 15 residues. In nucleotides, the CDR3 is TGTGCCAGTAGATCCACAGGGGAATTCAATCAGCCCCAGCATTTT. It specifies CASRSTGEFNQPQHF.

The table lists this clone with many counts. V gene TRBV5-1 combines with J gene TRBJ1-1, with 12 nucleotides matching TRBD1. This CDR3 region has 13 residues. Per germline, CDR1 SGHRS and CDR2 YFSETQ. Trimming removed 6 bases from V and 6 bases from J; junction bases left unmatched: 3. CDR3 nucleotide sequence: TGCGCCAGCACAAGGGACAGGGGGCCTGAAGCTTTCTTT. Translated, it gives CASTRDRGPEAFF.

The rearrangement uses TRBV5-1 and TRBJ2-7; 9 bases align to TRBD2. Trimming removed 3 bases from V and 1 base from J; junction bases left unmatched: 11. Germline V gives CDR1 SGHRS, CDR2 YFSETQ. The CDR3 runs 17 residues. The CDR3 loop is CASSSLSSGGPSYEQYF. DNA of the CDR3: TGCGCCAGCAGCTCCCTAAGTAGCGGGGGTCCTTCCTACGAGCAGTACTTC.

This clone was seen ten or more times. V gene TRBV5-4 combines with J gene TRBJ1-3; TRBD1 is a possible D gene (6 bases). The V gene's germline CDR1 is SGHNT and CDR2 YYREEE (reference sequence). V was cut by 0 bases and J by 3 bases, with 10 bases left in between. The CDR3 is 15 residues long. CDR3 DNA sequence: TGTGCCAGCAGCTTGGACCCAGGGGTTGGAAACACCATATATTTT. Translated, it gives CASSLDPGVGNTIYF.

This clone was found many times. The chain couples TRBV7-9 to TRBJ1-2; 8 positions match TRBD1. Germline assignment: CDR1 SEHNR and CDR2 FQNEAQ (reference sequence). The CDR3 is made up of 15 amino acids. V shed 1 base, J shed 4 bases, and the junction held 5 bases outside the gene matches. The CDR3 nucleotides are TGTGCCAGCAGCTTAGACGTAACAGGGGGCTATGGCTACACCTTC. This codes for CASSLDVTGGYGYTF.

There are many counts of this clone. The V gene is TRBV5-1, the J gene TRBJ1-1; D possibly corresponds to TRBD1 (5 bases). CDR3 length equals 14 residues. Trimming pared 0 bases from V and 5 bases from J, leaving 11 bases between. The germline gives CDR1 SGHRS, CDR2 YFSETQ. In DNA, the CDR3 is TGCGCCAGCAGCTTGGGGACGGGGGAGACTGAAGCTTTCTTT. Translation: CASSLGTGETEAFF.

There are many counts of this clone. The chain carries TRBV25-1 and TRBJ1-6; D is uncertain. Germline V gives CDR1 MGHDK, CDR2 SYGVNS. The length of the CDR3 is 13 residues. The V and J ends lost 7 bases and 7 bases respectively, with 11 bases between them. CDR3 bases: TGTGCCAGCACCGAGGGCCTAAATTCACCCCTCCACTTT. It is translated as CASTEGLNSPLHF.

This rearrangement joins TRBV6-1 to TRBJ2-3; 8 bases agree with TRBD1. Germline assignment: CDR1 MNHNS and CDR2 SASEGT. The CDR3 has 13 amino acids. Unmatched junction bases numbered 2, after V lost 6 bases and J lost 3 bases. CDR3 sequence reads: CASRYRGTDTQYF. CDR3 in DNA: TGTGCCAGCAGATACAGGGGGACAGATACGCAGTATTTT.

This clone has only a few counts. CDR3 bases: TGCAGCGCCTCACAGGGGGCTCGCTCTGAAGCTTTCTTT. Its translation: CSASQGARSEAFF. The genes are TRBV29-1 and TRBJ1-1; 9 bases match TRBD1. The ends lost 7 bases at V and 6 bases at J; junction bases unmatched: 9. The CDR3 covers 13 residues. Germline CDR1 SQVTM, CDR2 ANQGSEA.

The chain has TRBV19 and TRBJ2-5; TRBD2 aligns across 7 bases. The CDR3 has 16 residues. The junction had 13 bases not matched to a gene; V was cut back by 4 bases and J by 5 bases. From germline, CDR1 is LNHDA and CDR2 SQIVND (reference sequence). This CDR3 is CASSRNRGGSEETQYF. In DNA form, the CDR3 reads TGTGCCAGTAGTAGAAACCGCGGGGGTTCTGAGGAGACCCAGTACTTC.

This clone showed up many times. The CDR3 DNA sequence: TGTGCCAGTAGGACAAGGGGGAATAGCAATCAGCCCCAGCATTTT. This encodes CASRTRGNSNQPQHF. V and J are TRBV19 and TRBJ1-5; TRBD1 is a possible D gene (6 bases). CDR1 LNHDA and CDR2 SQIVND come from the germline V gene (reference sequence). The CDR3 totals 15 residues. V was cut by 6 bases and J by 0 bases, with 12 bases left in between.

This clone appeared many times. The rearrangement joins TRBV11-2 to TRBJ1-1, with D unresolved. V dropped 1 base and J dropped 6 bases, with 15 bases sitting between them. The CDR3 length is 15 residues. CDR1 SGHAT and CDR2 FQNNGV come from the germline V gene. The DNA for the CDR3 is TGTGCCAGCAGCTTAGGTTTACGAGAGGTGGCTGAAGCTTTCTTT. Protein: CASSLGLREVAEAFF.

This clone was detected only a few times. The rearrangement uses TRBV5-6 and TRBJ2-1, with D unresolved. Trimming removed 5 bases at V and 0 bases at J, with 15 bases between. The germline V gene has CDR1 SGHDT and CDR2 YYEEEE. This CDR3 spans 16 amino acids. The CDR3 DNA reads TGTGCCAGCAGTCCGCTGACACAGAGCTCCTACAATGAGCAGTTCTTC. Residues: CASSPLTQSSYNEQFF.

This clone came up many times. Here the CDR3 DNA reads TGTGCCACCAGTGACCACAGGGCTGAAAAACTGTTTTTT. It encodes CATSDHRAEKLFF. The genes are TRBV24-1 and TRBJ1-4; a weak D match, TRBD1 (6 bases). In germline, CDR1 is KGHDR, CDR2 SFDVKD. Trimming left V 4 bases short and J 7 bases short, with 9 bases between. The CDR3 contains 13 residues.

In this sample, this clone turned up many times. The CDR3 region is CASSRDTGRWDSPLHF. The CDR3 coding sequence is TGTGCCAGCAGCCGGGATACAGGGAGATGGGATTCACCCCTCCACTTT. The chain recombines TRBV5-6 with TRBJ1-6, with D possibly being TRBD1 (6 bases). CDR1 is SGHDT and CDR2 is YYEEEE in the germline V gene. This CDR3 comprises 16 residues. Trimming removed 4 bases from V and 8 bases from J, with 19 bases in between.

This clone showed up many times. This sequence joins TRBV28 and TRBJ1-5; D is uncertain. Per the germline V gene, CDR1 is MDHEN and CDR2 is SYDVKM. There are 11 residues in the CDR3. V was cut by 5 bases and J by 12 bases, with 11 bases left in between. CDR3 loop: CASSPGGIQHF. DNA of the CDR3: TGTGCCAGCAGTCCCGGCGGGATCCAGCATTTT.